The text below deals with one TCR beta chain. As yet, its antigen is unknown. These data originate in a study of radiotherapy plus CTLA-4 blockade in lung cancer. Study-wide background: Objective responses were documented in about 20% of patients, with disease control in approximately 32%.

The assay was immunoSEQ multiplex PCR, and TCRdb's table has in-frame clones only and misses some. The sample lists some 80,000 clones, around 78% seen once, with approximately 22% in the top ten. Focal radiation plus CTLA-4 blockade with ipilimumab was given to patients with chemo-refractory metastatic non-small-cell lung cancer. Germline CDR1 and CDR2: WSHSY and SAAADI. The CDR3 sequence is 15 residues long. The junction had 6 bases not matched to a gene; V was cut back by 6 bases and J by 1 base. The study, taken as a whole, reports: Interferon-beta, together with early blood T cell clone dynamics, reportedly best predicted response. Clones derived from tumor TCRs expanded in blood after radiotherapy plus ipilimumab.

The V gene is TRBV10-2, the J gene TRBJ2-5, with TRBD1 identical over 9 bases. The clonotype comes from a human donor with non-small cell lung cancer whose response to radiotherapy plus ipilimumab could not be evaluated. Some clones in this sample may be carry-over from other donors' samples. Sample: peripheral blood, taken from a patient treated with radiotherapy plus ipilimumab. The CDR3 nucleotides read TGCGCCAGCAGGAGGGACAGGGTGGGCCAAGAGACCCAGTACTTC. It is translated as CASRRDRVGQETQYF.